Below are 19 T cell receptor beta chains sequenced from a single sample in a study of T-cell memory formation after mild COVID-19. One entry per CDR3 protein results from TCRdb running MiXCR on the 5' RACE reads. The sample shows about 130,000 distinct CDR3 sequences, about 15% of them seen only once. What was sequenced was PBMCs or a T cell subset sorted from them (not recorded which). Source of these receptors: an adult woman who had mild COVID-19 (a few samples of this study predate the infection). Cell type and time point are not known.

This clonotype was seen at least ten times. This chain links TRBV20-1 with TRBJ2-1; 12 bases fit TRBD2. CDR1 is DFQATT and CDR2 is SNEGSKA in the germline V gene (reference sequence). The CDR3 length is 16 residues. V was pared by 0 bases and J by 1 base, with 1 base of the junction left unmatched. The CDR3 region is CSARELAGGSYNEQFF. For the CDR3, the DNA is TGCAGTGCTAGAGAGCTAGCGGGGGGGTCCTACAATGAGCAGTTCTTC.

V gene TRBV12-3 or TRBV12-4 combines with J gene TRBJ2-1, with D hard to call. CDR3 length: 12 residues. Deletions cut 5 bases from V and 7 bases from J, with 9 bases between. In nucleotides, the CDR3 is TGTGCCAGCAGTCCCCCCGGGAATGAGCAGTTCTTC. It encodes CASSPPGNEQFF.

This clonotype was recorded a few times. The J gene is TRBJ2-2, the V gene TRBV7-3, with unresolved D. Germline V gene sequence: CDR1 SGHTA, CDR2 FQGTGA. Between the trimmed V and J ends, which lost 2 bases and 7 bases, there was a span of 8 bases. This CDR3 region has 13 residues. The CDR3 sequence: CASSLQVDGELFF. The CDR3 DNA reads TGTGCCAGCAGCTTACAGGTGGACGGGGAGCTGTTTTTT. Filled out from reference TRBV7-3 and TRBJ2-2, the complete variable domain reads GAGVSQTPSNKVTEKGKYVELRCDPISGHTALYWYRQSLGQGPEFLIYFQGTGAADDSGLPNDRFFAVRPEGSVSTLKIQRTERGDSAVYLCASSLQVDGELFFGEGSRLTVL.

This clonotype was seen only a few times. V usage is TRBV5-1 and J usage is TRBJ2-7; D is possibly TRBD2 (5 bases). With 4 bases removed from V and 3 bases from J, the gap between germline ends came to 14 bases. The CDR3 has 14 residues. Germline CDR1 and CDR2: SGHRS and YFSETQ. The DNA of the CDR3 is TGCGCCAGCAGCCCTAGGGAGCGGAGCTACGAGCAGTACTTC. Translating gives CASSPRERSYEQYF.

This clonotype occurred a few times. V usage is TRBV29-1 and J usage is TRBJ2-7, with D perhaps TRBD1 or TRBD2 (6 bases each). The germline V gene encodes CDR1 SQVTM and CDR2 ANQGSEA. The CDR3 is made up of 13 amino acids. Trimming cost V 2 bases and J 6 bases, with 14 bases left between them. CDR3 region: CSVELKGGPEQYF. In DNA form, the CDR3 reads TGCAGCGTTGAACTCAAAGGGGGGCCCGAGCAGTACTTC.

The chain combines TRBV24-1 with TRBJ2-1, with 10 bases that match TRBD1. Looked up from germline, CDR1 is KGHDR and CDR2 is SFDVKD. V lost 9 bases to trimming and J lost 2 bases; unmatched junction nucleotides: 9. This CDR3 contains 16 residues. CDR3 sequence (DNA): TGTGCCACCGTCGGGCAGGGACAGGGGCCCTACAATGAGCAGTTCTTC. As protein: CATVGQGQGPYNEQFF.

The chain has TRBV11-2 and TRBJ1-2; 9 bases agree with TRBD1. The CDR3 length is 14 residues. J gave up 9 bases and V 4 bases, and 9 bases lay outside the gene matches. The germline V gene has CDR1 SGHAT and CDR2 FQNNGV. CDR3 sequence (DNA): TGTGCCAGCAGCTCCCACGGACAGGGGACTAGCTACACCTTC. Translated, it gives CASSSHGQGTSYTF.

This clonotype was counted between two and nine times. V is TRBV12-3 or TRBV12-4 and J is TRBJ2-4, with D uncertain. V was shortened by 2 bases and J by 3 bases, with 11 bases between the two germline ends. The CDR3 spans 15 residues. The DNA of the CDR3 is TGTGCCAGCAGTTTAATGAGATTCGACAAAAACATTCAGTACTTC. Encoded protein: CASSLMRFDKNIQYF.

A few counts support this clonotype. CDR3 sequence reads: CASSASGSIYDTQYF. The CDR3, as DNA: TGTGCCAGCAGCGCTAGCGGATCTATATACGATACGCAGTATTTT. V is TRBV7-8 and J is TRBJ2-3, with TRBD2 matching 7 bases. The CDR3 length is 15 residues. V gave up 5 bases and J gave up 6 bases; unmatched junction bases: 11. Germline-derived CDR1 and CDR2 are SGHVS and FQNEAQ.

The chain has TRBV6-6 and TRBJ1-2; perhaps TRBD1 as D (5 bases). Trimming cost V 7 bases and J 8 bases, with 14 bases left between them. This CDR3 comprises 12 residues. CDR1 is MNHNY and CDR2 is SVGAGI in the germline V gene (reference sequence). The CDR3 bases are TGTGCCAGCACCCCCTGGGGGGGGGGCTACACCTTC. Its translation: CASTPWGGGYTF.

About this clonotype: A read error may account for a junction end that differs from germline. This chain links TRBV27 with TRBJ2-7, with no clear D. The germline V gene has CDR1 MNHEY and CDR2 SMNVEV (reference sequence). This CDR3 is 11 amino acids long. In DNA form, the CDR3 reads TGTTCCAGCTTTTTTACCTACGAGCAGTACTTC. Protein product: CSSFFTYEQYF.

The sample holds many counts of this clonotype. The V gene is TRBV9, the J gene TRBJ2-1, with D possibly being TRBD2 (5 bases). Trimming shortened V by 0 bases and J by 2 bases, and 9 bases separated the two germline ends. The CDR3 sequence is 15 residues long. The V gene's germline CDR1 is SGDLS and CDR2 YYNGEE. The CDR3 loop is CASSVASGAYNEQFF. In nucleotides, the CDR3 is TGTGCCAGCAGCGTAGCAAGCGGAGCCTACAATGAGCAGTTCTTC.

This clonotype has just one count. The chain couples TRBV12-3 or TRBV12-4 to TRBJ1-1; no firm D call. Trimming shortened V by 3 bases and J by 0 bases, and 8 bases separated the two germline ends. This CDR3 spans 14 amino acids. CDR3 coding DNA: TGTGCCAGCAGTTTGGCGGGAATGAACACTGAAGCTTTCTTT. Its translation is CASSLAGMNTEAFF.

This clonotype was picked up a small number of times. The rearrangement uses TRBV7-2 and TRBJ2-7; D is ambiguous. V was clipped by 1 base and J by 7 bases, with 11 bases between them. The CDR3 consists of 13 residues. CDR1 is SGHTA, CDR2 FQGNSA, per germline. The CDR3 nucleotides are TGTGCCAGCAGCTTAGGGACGTTCGGGGAGCAGTACTTC. Its translation is CASSLGTFGEQYF.

The CDR3 DNA reads TGTGCCAGCAGTGACGGGTCGGCGGAGACCCAGTACTTC. Its translation is CASSDGSAETQYF. The rearrangement links TRBV2 to TRBJ2-5; D remains unclear. Trimming left V 3 bases short and J 5 bases short, with 10 bases between. CDR3 size: 13 residues. Germline assignment: CDR1 SNHLY and CDR2 FYNNEI. Complete variable domain (other parts from reference TRBV2 and TRBJ2-5): EPEVTQTPSHQVTQMGQEVILRCVPISNHLYFYWYRQILGQKVEFLVSFYNNEISEKSEIFDDQFSVERPDGSNFTLKIRSTKLEDSAMYFCASSDGSAETQYFGPGTRLLVL.

The chain combines TRBV5-1 with TRBJ1-1; the D gene is possibly TRBD1 (6 bases). CDR1 and CDR2 from the germline V gene are SGHRS and YFSETQ. CDR3 length equals 18 residues. V lost 2 bases and J lost 3, with 23 bases in between. DNA of the CDR3: TGCGCCAGCAGCTTCGGGGGCCACGGATTCGCTTTGGACACTGAAGCTTTCTTT. Translated, it gives CASSFGGHGFALDTEAFF.

This clonotype has only a few counts. The rearrangement links TRBV7-3 to TRBJ2-3; no reliable D call. V was trimmed by 5 bases and J by 1 base, leaving 13 bases between them. The CDR3 extends over 15 amino acids. Germline lookup yields CDR1 SGHTA and CDR2 FQGTGA. The CDR3 spells CASSPTSSRTDTQYF. CDR3 nucleotides: TGTGCCAGCAGCCCCACCTCCTCCCGCACAGATACGCAGTATTTT. The variable domain in full, with the rest retrieved from reference TRBV7-3 and TRBJ2-3, is GAGVSQTPSNKVTEKGKYVELRCDPISGHTALYWYRQSLGQGPEFLIYFQGTGAADDSGLPNDRFFAVRPEGSVSTLKIQRTERGDSAVYLCASSPTSSRTDTQYFGPGTRLTVL.

The V gene is TRBV18, the J gene TRBJ1-5, with TRBD1 as a possible D gene (5 bases). The germline V gene has CDR1 KGHSH and CDR2 LQKENI. Trimming stripped 3 bases from V and 5 bases from J, with 11 bases between. The length of the CDR3 is 14 residues. As DNA, the CDR3 is TGTGCCAGCTCACCGCAGGGCTTTGATCAGCCCCAGCATTTT. This translates into CASSPQGFDQPQHF. The complete variable domain, with remaining parts taken from reference TRBV18 and TRBJ1-5, reads NAGVMQNPRHLVRRRGQEARLRCSPMKGHSHVYWYRQLPEEGLKFMVYLQKENIIDESGMPKERFSAEFPKEGPSILRIQQVVRGDSAAYFCASSPQGFDQPQHFGDGTRLSIL.

The DNA for the CDR3 is TGTGCCAGCAGCGCAGAGTTTGGGGTACGGTCCTACAATGAGCAGTTCTTC. Its translation is CASSAEFGVRSYNEQFF. This chain connects TRBV7-6 to TRBJ2-1; unclear D gene. This CDR3 has 17 amino acids. The ends were cut back, 5 bases at V and 1 base at J, with 18 bases in the middle. The germline V gene has CDR1 SGHVS and CDR2 FNYEAQ.